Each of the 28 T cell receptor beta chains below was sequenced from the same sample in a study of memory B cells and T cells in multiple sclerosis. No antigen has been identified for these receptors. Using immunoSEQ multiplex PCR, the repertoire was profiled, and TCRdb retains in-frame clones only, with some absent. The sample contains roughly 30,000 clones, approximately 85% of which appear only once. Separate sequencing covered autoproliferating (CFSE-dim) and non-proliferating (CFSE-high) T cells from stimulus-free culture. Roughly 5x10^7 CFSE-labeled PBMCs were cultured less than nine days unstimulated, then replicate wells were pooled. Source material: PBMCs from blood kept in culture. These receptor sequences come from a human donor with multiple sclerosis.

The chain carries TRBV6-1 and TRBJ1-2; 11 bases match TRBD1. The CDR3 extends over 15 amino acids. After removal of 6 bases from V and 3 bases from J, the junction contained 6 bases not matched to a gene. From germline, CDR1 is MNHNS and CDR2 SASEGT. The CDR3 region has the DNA TGTGCCAGCAGCCCACGGACAGGGGGCGACTATGGCTACACCTTC. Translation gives CASSPRTGGDYGYTF.

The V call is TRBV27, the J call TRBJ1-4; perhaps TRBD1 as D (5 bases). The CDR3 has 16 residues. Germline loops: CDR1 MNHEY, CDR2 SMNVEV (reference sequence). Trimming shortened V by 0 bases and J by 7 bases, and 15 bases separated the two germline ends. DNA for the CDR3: TGTGCCAGCAGTTTATCCGGGACGGGAAGGGGTGAAAAACTGTTTTTT. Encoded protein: CASSLSGTGRGEKLFF.

The CDR3 DNA follows: TGTGCCAGCTCTGAGACTAGCGGCTCCGCCAGCGGTGAGCAGTTCTTC. It translates to CASSETSGSASGEQFF. This chain connects TRBV18 to TRBJ2-1; TRBD2 aligns across 9 bases. The V gene's germline CDR1 is KGHSH and CDR2 LQKENI. The CDR3 loop spans 16 amino acids. Losses at the gene ends were 6 bases for V and 9 bases for J; bases not matched to a gene: 15.

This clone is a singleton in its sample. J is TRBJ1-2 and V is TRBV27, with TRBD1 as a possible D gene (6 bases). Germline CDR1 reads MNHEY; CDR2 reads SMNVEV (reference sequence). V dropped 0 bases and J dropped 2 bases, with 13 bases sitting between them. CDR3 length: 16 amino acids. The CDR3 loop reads CASSLSIPDRNYGYTF. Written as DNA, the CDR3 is TGTGCCAGCAGTTTATCGATACCCGACAGGAACTATGGCTACACCTTC.

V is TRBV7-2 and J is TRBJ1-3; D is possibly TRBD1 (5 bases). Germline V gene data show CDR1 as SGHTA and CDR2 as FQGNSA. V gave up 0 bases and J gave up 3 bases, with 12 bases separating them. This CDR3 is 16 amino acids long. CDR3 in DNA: TGTGCCAGCAGCTTAGCCCGGGGGGGAATTGGAAACACCATATATTTT. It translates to CASSLARGGIGNTIYF. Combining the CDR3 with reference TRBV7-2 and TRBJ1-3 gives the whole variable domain GAGVSQSPSNKVTEKGKDVELRCDPISGHTALYWYRQSLGQGLEFLIYFQGNSAPDKSGLPSDRFSAERTGGSVSTLTIQRTQQEDSAVYLCASSLARGGIGNTIYFGEGSWLTVV.

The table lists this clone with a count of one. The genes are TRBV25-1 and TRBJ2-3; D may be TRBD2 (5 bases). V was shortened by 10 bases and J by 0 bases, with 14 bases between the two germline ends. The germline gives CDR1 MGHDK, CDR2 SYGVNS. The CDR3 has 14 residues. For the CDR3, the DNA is TGTGCCACCACCCCACTAGGTAGCACAGATACGCAGTATTTT. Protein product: CATTPLGSTDTQYF.

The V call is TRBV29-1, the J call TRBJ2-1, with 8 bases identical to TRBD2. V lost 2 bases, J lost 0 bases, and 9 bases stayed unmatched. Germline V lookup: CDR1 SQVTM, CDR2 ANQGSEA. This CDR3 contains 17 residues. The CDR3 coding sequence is TGCAGCGTTGAATTGCCCAGCGGGGGACTCTCCTACAATGAGCAGTTCTTC. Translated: CSVELPSGGLSYNEQFF.

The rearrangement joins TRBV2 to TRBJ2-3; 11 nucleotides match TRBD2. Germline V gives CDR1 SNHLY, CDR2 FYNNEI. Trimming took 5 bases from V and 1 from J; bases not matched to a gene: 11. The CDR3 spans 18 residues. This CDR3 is CASSSHSGGAIGTDTQYF. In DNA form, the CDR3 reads TGTGCCAGCAGTTCCCATAGCGGGGGGGCAATCGGCACAGATACGCAGTATTTT.

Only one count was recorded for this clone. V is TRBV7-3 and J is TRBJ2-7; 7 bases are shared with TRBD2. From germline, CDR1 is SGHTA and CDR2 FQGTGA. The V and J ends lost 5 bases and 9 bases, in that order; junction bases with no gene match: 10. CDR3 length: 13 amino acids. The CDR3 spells CASSQTSFGVQYF. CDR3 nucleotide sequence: TGTGCCAGCAGCCAGACTAGCTTCGGAGTGCAGTACTTC.

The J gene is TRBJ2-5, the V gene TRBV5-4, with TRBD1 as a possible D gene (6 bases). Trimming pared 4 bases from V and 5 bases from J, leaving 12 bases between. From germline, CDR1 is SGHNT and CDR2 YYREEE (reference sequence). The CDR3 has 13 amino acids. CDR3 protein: CASSVAGAETQYF. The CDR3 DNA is TGTGCCAGCAGCGTGGCAGGGGCGGAGACCCAGTACTTC.

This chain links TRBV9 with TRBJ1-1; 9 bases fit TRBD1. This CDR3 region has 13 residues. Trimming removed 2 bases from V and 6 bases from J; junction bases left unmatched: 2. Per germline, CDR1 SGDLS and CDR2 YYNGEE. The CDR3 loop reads CASSVTGGSEAFF. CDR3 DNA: TGTGCCAGCAGCGTGACAGGGGGGTCTGAAGCTTTCTTT.

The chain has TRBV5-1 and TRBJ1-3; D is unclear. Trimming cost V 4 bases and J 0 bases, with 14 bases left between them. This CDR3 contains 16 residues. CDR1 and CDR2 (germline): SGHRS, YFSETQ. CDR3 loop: CASSPGGSFSGNTIYF. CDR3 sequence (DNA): TGCGCCAGCAGCCCCGGAGGGAGCTTCTCTGGAAACACCATATATTTT.

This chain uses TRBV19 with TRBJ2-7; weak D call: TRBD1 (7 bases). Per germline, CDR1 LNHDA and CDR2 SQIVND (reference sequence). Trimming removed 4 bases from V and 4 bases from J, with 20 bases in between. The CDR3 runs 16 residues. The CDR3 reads CASSRGQSVGLYEQYF. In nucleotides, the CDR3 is TGTGCCAGTAGTAGGGGACAGTCGGTGGGACTTTACGAGCAGTACTTC.

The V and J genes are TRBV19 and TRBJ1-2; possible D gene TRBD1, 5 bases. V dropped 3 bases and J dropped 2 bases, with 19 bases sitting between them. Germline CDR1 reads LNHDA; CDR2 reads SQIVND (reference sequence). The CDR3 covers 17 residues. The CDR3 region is CASSMPPTALTNYGYTF. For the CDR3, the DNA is TGTGCCAGTAGTATGCCCCCGACAGCATTAACCAACTATGGCTACACCTTC. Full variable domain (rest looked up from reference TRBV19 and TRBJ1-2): DGGITQSPKYLFRKEGQNVTLSCEQNLNHDAMYWYRQDPGQGLRLIYYSQIVNDFQKGDIAEGYSVSREKKESFPLTVTSAQKNPTAFYLCASSMPPTALTNYGYTFGSGTRLTVV.

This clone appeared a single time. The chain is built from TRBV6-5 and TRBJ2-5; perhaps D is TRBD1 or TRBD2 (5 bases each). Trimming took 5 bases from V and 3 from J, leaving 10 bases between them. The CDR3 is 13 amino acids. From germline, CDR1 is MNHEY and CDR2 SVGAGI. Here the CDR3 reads CASSRGLEETQYF. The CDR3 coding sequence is TGTGCCAGCAGTCGGGGCCTTGAAGAGACCCAGTACTTC.

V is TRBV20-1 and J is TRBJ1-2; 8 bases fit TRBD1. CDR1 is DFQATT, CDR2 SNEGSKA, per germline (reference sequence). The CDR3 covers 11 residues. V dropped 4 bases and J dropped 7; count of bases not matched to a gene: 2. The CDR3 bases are TGCAGTGCTAACCAGGGGGCTGGCTACACCTTC. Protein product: CSANQGAGYTF.

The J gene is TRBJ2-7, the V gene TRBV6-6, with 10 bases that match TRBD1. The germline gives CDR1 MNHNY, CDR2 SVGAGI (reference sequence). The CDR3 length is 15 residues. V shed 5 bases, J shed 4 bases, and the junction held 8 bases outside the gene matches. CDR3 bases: TGTGCCAGCAGTAACCCGGGACAGGGGTGGTACGAGCAGTACTTC. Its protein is CASSNPGQGWYEQYF.

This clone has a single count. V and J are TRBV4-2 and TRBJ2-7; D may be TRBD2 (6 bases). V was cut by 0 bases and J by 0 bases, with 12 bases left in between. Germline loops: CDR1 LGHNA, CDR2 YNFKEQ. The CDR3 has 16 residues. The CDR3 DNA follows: TGTGCCAGCAGCCAAGAAACTAGCCTTCTCTCCTACGAGCAGTACTTC. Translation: CASSQETSLLSYEQYF.

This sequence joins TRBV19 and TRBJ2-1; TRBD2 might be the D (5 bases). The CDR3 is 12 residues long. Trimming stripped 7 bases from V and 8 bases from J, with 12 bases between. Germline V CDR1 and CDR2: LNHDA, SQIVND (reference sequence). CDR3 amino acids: CASTRTGHEQFF. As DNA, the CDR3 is TGTGCCAGTACCCGGACTGGCCATGAGCAGTTCTTC.

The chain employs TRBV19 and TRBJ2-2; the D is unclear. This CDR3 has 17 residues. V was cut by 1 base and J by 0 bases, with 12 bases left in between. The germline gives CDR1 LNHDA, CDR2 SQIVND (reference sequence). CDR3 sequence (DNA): TGTGCCAGTAGTATAGCGGACCGATTCACGAACACCGGGGAGCTGTTTTTT. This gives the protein CASSIADRFTNTGELFF.

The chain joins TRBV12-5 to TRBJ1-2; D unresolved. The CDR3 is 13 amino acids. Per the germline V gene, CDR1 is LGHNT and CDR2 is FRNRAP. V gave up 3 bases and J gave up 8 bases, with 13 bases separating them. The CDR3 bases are TGTGCTAGTGGTTTTGAAGGGTTATACGGCTACACCTTC. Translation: CASGFEGLYGYTF.

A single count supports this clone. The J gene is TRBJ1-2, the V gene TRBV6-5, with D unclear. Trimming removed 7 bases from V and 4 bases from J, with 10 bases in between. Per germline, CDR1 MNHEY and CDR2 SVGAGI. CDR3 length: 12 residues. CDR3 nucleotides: TGTGCCAGCAAGGGCTCCCTCTATGGCTACACCTTC. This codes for CASKGSLYGYTF.

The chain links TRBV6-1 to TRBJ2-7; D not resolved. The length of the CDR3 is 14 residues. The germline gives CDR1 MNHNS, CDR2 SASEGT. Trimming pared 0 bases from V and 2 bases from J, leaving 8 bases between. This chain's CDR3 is CASSEAFGPYEQYF. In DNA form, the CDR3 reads TGTGCCAGCAGTGAAGCCTTCGGGCCCTACGAGCAGTACTTC.

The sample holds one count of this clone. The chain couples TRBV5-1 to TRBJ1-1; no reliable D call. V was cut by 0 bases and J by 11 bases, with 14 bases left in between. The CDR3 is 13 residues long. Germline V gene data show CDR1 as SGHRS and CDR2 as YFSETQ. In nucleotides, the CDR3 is TGCGCCAGCAGCTTGGGGGCCTTAAGCGGGGCTTTCTTT. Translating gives CASSLGALSGAFF.

In nucleotides, the CDR3 is TGTGCCTGGATGGGGGTCCCCTCCTACAATGAGCAGTTCTTC. Its protein product is CAWMGVPSYNEQFF. V gene TRBV30 combines with J gene TRBJ2-1; D assignment may be TRBD1 or TRBD2 (5 bases each). CDR1 is GTSNPN, CDR2 SVGIG, per germline (reference sequence). CDR3 length: 14 amino acids. V dropped 4 bases and J dropped 0 bases, with 10 bases sitting between them.

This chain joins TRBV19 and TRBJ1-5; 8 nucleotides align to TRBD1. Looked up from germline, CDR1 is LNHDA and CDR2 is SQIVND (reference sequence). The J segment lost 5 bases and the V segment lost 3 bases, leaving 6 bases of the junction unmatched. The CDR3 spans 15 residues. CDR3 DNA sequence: TGTGCCAGTAGTATCCCGACAGGGGTTGATCAGCCCCAGCATTTT. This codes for CASSIPTGVDQPQHF.

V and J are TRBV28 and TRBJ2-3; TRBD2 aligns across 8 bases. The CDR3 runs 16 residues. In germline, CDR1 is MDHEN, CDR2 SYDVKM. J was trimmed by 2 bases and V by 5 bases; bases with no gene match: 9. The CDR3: CASSPTGRGYTDTQYF. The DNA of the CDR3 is TGTGCCAGCAGTCCAACCGGGAGGGGATACACAGATACGCAGTATTTT.

Here the CDR3 reads CASSSTVLQGYGYTF. The CDR3 DNA sequence: TGCGCCAGCAGCTCCACGGTCCTCCAGGGCTATGGCTACACCTTC. The chain links TRBV5-1 to TRBJ1-2, with D perhaps matching TRBD1 (5 bases). V dropped 3 bases and J dropped 4 bases, with 16 bases sitting between them. From germline, CDR1 is SGHRS and CDR2 YFSETQ. CDR3 length: 15 amino acids.